Below, 19 T cell receptor beta chains from the same sample are listed, as sequenced in a study of cytomegalovirus exposure and HLA in healthy donors. The PCR had 60 Vbeta and 13 Jbeta primers. Some clones are missing from TCRdb's copy, which holds only in-frame ones; the method was immunoSEQ multiplex PCR. The sample lists 150,000 to 200,000 clones; roughly 79% were seen once. Sequencing was performed on PBMCs. All receptors come from a woman aged 25 to 45 in good health and CMV-seropositive.

V gene TRBV6-5 combines with J gene TRBJ1-4; 8 bases map to TRBD1. The CDR3 has 14 amino acids. V shed 2 bases, J shed 7 bases, and the junction held 3 bases outside the gene matches. Germline CDR1 MNHEY, CDR2 SVGAGI. The CDR3 sequence: CASSYTGQGEKLFF. The CDR3 region has the DNA TGTGCCAGCAGTTACACAGGACAGGGTGAAAAACTGTTTTTT.

This sequence joins TRBV11-2 and TRBJ1-2; TRBD1 matches at 7 bases. J gave up 3 bases and V 4 bases, and 11 bases lay outside the gene matches. This CDR3 region has 16 residues. The germline V gene encodes CDR1 SGHAT and CDR2 FQNNGV. In nucleotides, the CDR3 is TGTGCCAGCAGCTCGGGCGACAGGGCTGGGTACTATGGCTACACCTTC. Translated: CASSSGDRAGYYGYTF.

This clone turned up a few times. The genes are TRBV25-1 and TRBJ1-5, with D possibly TRBD1 on 6 matching bases. Per germline, CDR1 MGHDK and CDR2 SYGVNS. V was pared by 0 bases and J by 9 bases, with 12 bases between. The CDR3 has 14 amino acids. The CDR3 loop reads CASSEYGGSGPQHF. In nucleotides, the CDR3 is TGTGCCAGCAGTGAATATGGGGGCAGTGGGCCCCAGCATTTT.

Concerning this clone itself: At one end the junction does not follow the germline gene, possibly because of a read error. Other DNA sequences within the sample encode an identical CDR3. This chain uses TRBV5-1 with TRBJ1-1, with 11 nucleotides matching TRBD1. Per germline, CDR1 SGHRS and CDR2 YFSETQ. There are 15 residues in the CDR3. Here the CDR3 DNA reads TGCGCCAGCAGCTGGACAGGGGGCCCGAACACTGAAGCCTTCTTT. It codes for CASSWTGGPNTEAFF.

J is TRBJ1-2 and V is TRBV4-1; tentative D call: TRBD1 (5 bases). CDR1 MGHRA and CDR2 YSYEKL come from the germline V gene. The V gene lost 1 base and the J gene lost 10 bases, with 22 bases spanning the gap. This CDR3 has 16 amino acids. The CDR3 loop reads CASSQGQAVTGRLYTF. CDR3 nucleotides: TGCGCCAGCAGCCAAGGGCAGGCAGTAACAGGTCGCCTCTACACCTTC.

The genes are TRBV5-1 and TRBJ2-7; 10 bases are shared with TRBD1. CDR3 length equals 15 residues. From germline, CDR1 is SGHRS and CDR2 YFSETQ. The V and J ends lost 0 bases and 2 bases, in that order; junction bases with no gene match: 2. The CDR3 reads CASSLVGQGTYEQYF. The DNA of the CDR3 is TGCGCCAGCAGCTTGGTGGGACAGGGGACCTACGAGCAGTACTTC. The full variable domain, with the rest looked up from reference TRBV5-1 and TRBJ2-7, is KAGVTQTPRYLIKTRGQQVTLSCSPISGHRSVSWYQQTPGQGLQFLFEYFSETQRNKGNFPGRFSGRQFSNSRSEMNVSTLELGDSALYLCASSLVGQGTYEQYFGPGTRLTVT.

This rearrangement joins TRBV7-2 to TRBJ2-1, with D tentatively TRBD2 (6 bases). The V and J ends lost 1 base and 7 bases respectively, with 20 bases between them. This CDR3 spans 17 amino acids. Germline V CDR1 and CDR2: SGHTA, FQGNSA. DNA of the CDR3: TGTGCCAGCAGCTTAGGACTACCCGGGACTGCCAATAATGAGCAGTTCTTC. This translates into CASSLGLPGTANNEQFF.

The chain uses TRBV9 and TRBJ2-1, with 9 bases matching TRBD1. The junction had 8 bases not matched to a gene; V was cut back by 0 bases and J by 4 bases. There are 17 residues in the CDR3. Germline V lookup: CDR1 SGDLS, CDR2 YYNGEE. This CDR3 reads CASSVAPTGGLYNEQFF. Written as DNA, the CDR3 is TGTGCCAGCAGCGTAGCCCCGACAGGGGGTTTGTACAATGAGCAGTTCTTC.

The chain uses TRBV10-1 and TRBJ2-1, with D possibly TRBD2 on 5 matching bases. The CDR3 totals 16 residues. Trimming pared 8 bases from V and 3 bases from J, leaving 20 bases between. Looked up from germline, CDR1 is WNHNN and CDR2 is SYGVQD (reference sequence). The CDR3, as DNA: TGCGCCAGCCGAGATCCCGAGGGTAACCACTACAATGAGCAGTTCTTC. It codes for CASRDPEGNHYNEQFF.

The chain couples TRBV2 to TRBJ1-1; 8 bases map to TRBD1. Unmatched junction bases numbered 4, after V lost 6 bases and J lost 7 bases. Germline V gene lookup returns CDR1 SNHLY and CDR2 FYNNEI. The CDR3 covers 12 residues. The CDR3 region is CASRRQGFEAFF. In nucleotides, the CDR3 is TGTGCCAGCAGGAGACAGGGGTTTGAAGCTTTCTTT.

V gene TRBV28 combines with J gene TRBJ2-3; 8 bases agree with TRBD2. V dropped 7 bases and J dropped 6; count of bases not matched to a gene: 21. Germline V CDR1 and CDR2: MDHEN, SYDVKM. This CDR3 region has 18 residues. CDR3 bases: TGTGCCAGCATCCCTCTTAGGGGTAGCGGGGCCCCGGGGGATACGCAGTATTTT. It codes for CASIPLRGSGAPGDTQYF. Drawing the rest from reference TRBV28 and TRBJ2-3, the complete variable domain is DVKVTQSSRYLVKRTGEKVFLECVQDMDHENMFWYRQDPGLGLRLIYFSYDVKMKEKGDIPEGYSVSREKKERFSLILESASTNQTSMYLCASIPLRGSGAPGDTQYFGPGTRLTVL.

This sequence joins TRBV5-1 and TRBJ1-2, with no clear D. Germline V gene lookup returns CDR1 SGHRS and CDR2 YFSETQ. The ends were cut back, 0 bases at V and 10 bases at J, with 16 bases in the middle. CDR3 length: 14 residues. The CDR3 protein is CASSLGETPFVYTF. Here the CDR3 DNA reads TGCGCCAGCAGCTTGGGGGAGACTCCTTTTGTCTACACCTTC.

For this clone: The junction does not match germline at one end; this may be a read error. The chain recombines TRBV4-3 with TRBJ1-6; 9 positions match TRBD1. The CDR3 consists of 12 residues. CDR1 is LGHNA and CDR2 is YSLEER in the germline V gene. CDR3 sequence: CASSQGTGALVF. The CDR3 nucleotides are TGCGCCAGCAGCCAAGGGACAGGGGCCCTAGTTTTT.

CDR3 DNA: TGTGCCTGGAATACAGGGGGAGATGAAAAACTGTTTTTT. It yields the protein CAWNTGGDEKLFF. The rearrangement links TRBV30 to TRBJ1-4, with 8 nucleotides matching TRBD1. Per the germline V gene, CDR1 is GTSNPN and CDR2 is SVGIG (reference sequence). The CDR3 is 13 amino acids. V shed 4 bases, J shed 6 bases, and the junction held 4 bases outside the gene matches. Supplemented by reference TRBV30 and TRBJ1-4, the full variable domain reads SQTIHQWPATLVQPVGSPLSLECTVEGTSNPNLYWYRQAAGRGLQLLFYSVGIGQISSEVPQNLSASRPQDRQFILSSKKLLLSDSGFYLCAWNTGGDEKLFFGSGTQLSVL.

The chain joins TRBV4-3 to TRBJ1-4; D possibly corresponds to TRBD1 (5 bases). Germline assignment: CDR1 LGHNA and CDR2 YSLEER. The V and J ends lost 0 bases and 8 bases respectively, with 10 bases between them. This CDR3 contains 14 residues. The CDR3 spells CASSQDWRGEKLFF. CDR3 in DNA: TGCGCCAGCAGCCAAGATTGGCGGGGGGAAAAACTGTTTTTT.

The chain is built from TRBV6-1 and TRBJ1-5; 10 bases line up with TRBD1. CDR3 length: 15 residues. Per germline, CDR1 MNHNS and CDR2 SASEGT. J was trimmed by 5 bases and V by 6 bases; bases with no gene match: 7. The CDR3 here is CASRPDRGQDQPQHF. DNA of the CDR3: TGTGCCAGCAGGCCAGACAGGGGGCAGGATCAGCCCCAGCATTTT.

This chain joins TRBV28 and TRBJ2-4, with 11 bases that match TRBD1. Trimming took 2 bases from V and 9 from J; bases not matched to a gene: 12. There are 17 residues in the CDR3. CDR1 and CDR2 from the germline V gene are MDHEN and SYDVKM. This chain's CDR3 is CASSLQDRGQLIGIQYF. In nucleotides, the CDR3 is TGTGCCAGCAGTTTACAGGACAGGGGGCAGCTTATCGGCATTCAGTACTTC.

The V and J genes are TRBV6-1 and TRBJ2-5, with D maybe TRBD1 (5 bases). The germline V gene has CDR1 MNHNS and CDR2 SASEGT. V was shortened by 3 bases and J by 10 bases, with 18 bases between the two germline ends. The CDR3 runs 14 residues. CDR3 amino acids: CASSERTLGRSQYF. CDR3 in DNA: TGTGCCAGCAGTGAGCGGACATTAGGCAGGAGCCAGTACTTC.

The chain uses TRBV14 and TRBJ2-5; 9 nucleotides line up with TRBD1. This CDR3 is built from 15 residues. CDR1 is SGHDN and CDR2 is FVKESK in the germline V gene. V was clipped by 3 bases and J by 4 bases; unmatched bases: 6. The CDR3 protein is CASSHGTGLGETQYF. CDR3 nucleotides: TGTGCCAGCAGCCATGGGACAGGGTTAGGAGAGACCCAGTACTTC.